This T cell receptor beta chain was identified in a study of cytomegalovirus exposure and HLA in healthy donors. The CDR3 totals 18 residues. Trimming cost V 9 bases and J 2 bases; bases outside gene matches: 14. Germline CDR1 and CDR2: MNHEY and SMNVEV (reference sequence). This table comes from immunoSEQ multiplex PCR, and its TCRdb copy is limited to in-frame clones, with some not included. This table holds about 130,000 clones, roughly 95% found once. The sample consisted of PBMCs. This clonotype originated in a man younger than 35 in good health and CMV-seronegative. The chain links TRBV27 to TRBJ2-3; 13 bases are a match to TRBD2. The CDR3: CASAGTSGTRLPTDTQYF. In nucleotides, the CDR3 is TGTGCCAGTGCCGGGACTAGCGGGACCCGGCTCCCCACAGATACGCAGTATTTT.